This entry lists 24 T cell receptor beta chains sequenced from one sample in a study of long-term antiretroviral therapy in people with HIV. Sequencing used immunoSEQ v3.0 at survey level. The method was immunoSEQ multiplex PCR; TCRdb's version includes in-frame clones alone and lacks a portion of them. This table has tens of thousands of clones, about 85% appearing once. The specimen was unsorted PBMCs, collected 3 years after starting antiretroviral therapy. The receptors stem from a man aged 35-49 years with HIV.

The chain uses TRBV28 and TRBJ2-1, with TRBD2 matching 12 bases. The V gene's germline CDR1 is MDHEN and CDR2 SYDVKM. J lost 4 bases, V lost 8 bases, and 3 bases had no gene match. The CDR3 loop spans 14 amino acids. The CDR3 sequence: CASDLAGGYNEQFF. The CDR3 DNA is TGTGCCAGCGATCTAGCGGGGGGGTACAATGAGCAGTTCTTC.

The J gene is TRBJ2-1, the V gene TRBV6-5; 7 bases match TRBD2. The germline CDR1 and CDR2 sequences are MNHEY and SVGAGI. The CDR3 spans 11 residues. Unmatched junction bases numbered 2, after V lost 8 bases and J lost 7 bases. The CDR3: CASSRGNEQFF. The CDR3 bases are TGTGCCAGCTCGCGGGGGAATGAGCAGTTCTTC.

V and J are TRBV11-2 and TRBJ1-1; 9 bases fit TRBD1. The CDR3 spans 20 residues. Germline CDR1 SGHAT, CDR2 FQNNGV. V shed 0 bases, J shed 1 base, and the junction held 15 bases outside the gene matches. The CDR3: CASSLEGSGGTGGTNTEAFF. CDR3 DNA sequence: TGTGCCAGCAGCTTAGAAGGATCGGGTGGAACAGGGGGCACGAACACTGAAGCTTTCTTT.

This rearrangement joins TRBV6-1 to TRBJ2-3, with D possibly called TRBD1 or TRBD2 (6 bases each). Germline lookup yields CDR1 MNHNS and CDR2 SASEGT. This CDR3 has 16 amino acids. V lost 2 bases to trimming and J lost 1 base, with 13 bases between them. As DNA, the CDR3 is TGTGCCAGCAGTGAAACGGGGGCAGGTGGCACAGATACGCAGTATTTT. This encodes CASSETGAGGTDTQYF.

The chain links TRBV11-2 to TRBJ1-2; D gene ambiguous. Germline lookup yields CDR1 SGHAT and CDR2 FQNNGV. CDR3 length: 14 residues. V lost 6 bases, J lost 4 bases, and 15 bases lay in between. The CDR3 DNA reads TGTGCCAGCAGTCTCCGGGATCCGTCCTATGGCTACACCTTC. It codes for CASSLRDPSYGYTF.

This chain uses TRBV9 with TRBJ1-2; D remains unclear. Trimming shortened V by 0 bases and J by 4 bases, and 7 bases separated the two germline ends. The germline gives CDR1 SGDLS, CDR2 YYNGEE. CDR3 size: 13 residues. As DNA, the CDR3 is TGTGCCAGCAGCGTAGCGGGAACCTATGGCTACACCTTC. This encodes CASSVAGTYGYTF.

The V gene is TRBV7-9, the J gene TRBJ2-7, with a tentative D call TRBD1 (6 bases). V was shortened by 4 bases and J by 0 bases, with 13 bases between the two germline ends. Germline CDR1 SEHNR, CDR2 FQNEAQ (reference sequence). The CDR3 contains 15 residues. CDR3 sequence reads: CASSSRQEISYEQYF. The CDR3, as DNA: TGTGCCAGCAGCTCCCGACAGGAGATCTCCTACGAGCAGTACTTC.

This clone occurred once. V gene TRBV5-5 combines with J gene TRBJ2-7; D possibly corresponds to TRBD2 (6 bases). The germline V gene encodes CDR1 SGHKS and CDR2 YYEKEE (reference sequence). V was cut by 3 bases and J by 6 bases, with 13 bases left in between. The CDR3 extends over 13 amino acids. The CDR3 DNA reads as TGTGCCAGCAGCTGGGGGGAGCTAGTCGAGCAGTACTTC. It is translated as CASSWGELVEQYF.

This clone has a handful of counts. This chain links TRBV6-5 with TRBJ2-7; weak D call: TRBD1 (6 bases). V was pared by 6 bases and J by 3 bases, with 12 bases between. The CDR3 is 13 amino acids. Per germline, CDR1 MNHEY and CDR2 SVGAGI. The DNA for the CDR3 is TGTGCCAGCAGCCCCACCAGGGGCTACGAGCAGTACTTC. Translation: CASSPTRGYEQYF.

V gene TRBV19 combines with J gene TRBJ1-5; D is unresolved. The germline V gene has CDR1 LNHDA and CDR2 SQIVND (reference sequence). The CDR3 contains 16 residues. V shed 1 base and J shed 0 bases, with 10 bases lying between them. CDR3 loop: CASSIARVYSNQPQHF. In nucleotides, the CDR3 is TGTGCCAGTAGTATAGCACGGGTTTATAGCAATCAGCCCCAGCATTTT.

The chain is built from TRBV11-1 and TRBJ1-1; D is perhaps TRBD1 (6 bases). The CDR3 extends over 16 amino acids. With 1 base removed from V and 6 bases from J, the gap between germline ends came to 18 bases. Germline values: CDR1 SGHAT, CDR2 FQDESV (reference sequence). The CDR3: CASSLVGVGTGSEAFF. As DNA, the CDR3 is TGTGCCAGCAGCTTAGTTGGCGTGGGTACAGGGTCTGAAGCTTTCTTT.

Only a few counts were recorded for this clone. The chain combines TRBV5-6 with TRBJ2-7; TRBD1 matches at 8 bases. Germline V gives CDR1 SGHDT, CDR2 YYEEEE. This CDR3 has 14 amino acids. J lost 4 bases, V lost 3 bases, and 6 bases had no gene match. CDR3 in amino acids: CASSSGQGPYEQYF. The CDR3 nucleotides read TGTGCCAGCAGCTCCGGACAGGGTCCATACGAGCAGTACTTC.

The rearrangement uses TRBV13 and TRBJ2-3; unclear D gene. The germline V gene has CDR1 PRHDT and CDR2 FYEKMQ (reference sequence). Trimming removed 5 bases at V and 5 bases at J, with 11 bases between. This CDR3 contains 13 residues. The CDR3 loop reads CASSPRGLDTQYF. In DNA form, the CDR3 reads TGTGCCAGCAGCCCCCGTGGCCTAGATACGCAGTATTTT.

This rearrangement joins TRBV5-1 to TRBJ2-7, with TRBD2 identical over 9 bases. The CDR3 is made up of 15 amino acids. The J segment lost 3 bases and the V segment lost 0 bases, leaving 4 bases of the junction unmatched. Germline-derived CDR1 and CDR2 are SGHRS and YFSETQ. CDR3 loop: CASSLVASGNYEQYF. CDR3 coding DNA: TGCGCCAGCAGCTTGGTTGCTAGCGGGAACTACGAGCAGTACTTC.

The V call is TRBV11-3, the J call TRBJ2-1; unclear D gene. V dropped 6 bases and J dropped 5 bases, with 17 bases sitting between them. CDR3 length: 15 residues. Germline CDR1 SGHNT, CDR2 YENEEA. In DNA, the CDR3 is TGTGCCAGCAGAAAAGCGAGCGCCGGTGACAATGAGCAGTTCTTC. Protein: CASRKASAGDNEQFF.

CDR3 sequence reads: CASSQETGFNEKLFF. The CDR3 DNA reads TGTGCCAGCAGCCAAGAGACAGGGTTTAATGAAAAACTGTTTTTT. The V call is TRBV14, the J call TRBJ1-4; 7 nucleotides line up with TRBD1. The V segment lost 0 bases and the J segment 4 bases; nucleotides outside the gene matches: 2. Germline CDR1 SGHDN, CDR2 FVKESK. The CDR3 totals 15 residues.

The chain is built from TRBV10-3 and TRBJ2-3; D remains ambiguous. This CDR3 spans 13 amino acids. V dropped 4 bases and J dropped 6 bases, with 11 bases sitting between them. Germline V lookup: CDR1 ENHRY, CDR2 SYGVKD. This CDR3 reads CAISVGGSDTQYF. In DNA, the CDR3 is TGTGCCATCAGTGTTGGTGGTAGCGATACGCAGTATTTT.

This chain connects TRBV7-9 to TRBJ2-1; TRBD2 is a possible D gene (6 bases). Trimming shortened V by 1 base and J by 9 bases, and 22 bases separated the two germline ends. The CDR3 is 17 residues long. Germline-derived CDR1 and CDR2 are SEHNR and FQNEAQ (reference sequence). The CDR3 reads CASSLGVQGLAFGEQFF. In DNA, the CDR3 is TGTGCCAGCAGCTTAGGAGTTCAGGGACTGGCATTCGGTGAGCAGTTCTTC. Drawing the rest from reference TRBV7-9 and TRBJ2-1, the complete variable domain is DTGVSQNPRHKITKRGQNVTFRCDPISEHNRLYWYRQTLGQGPEFLTYFQNEAQLEKSRLLSDRFSAERPKGSFSTLEIQRTEQGDSAMYLCASSLGVQGLAFGEQFFGPGTRLTVL.

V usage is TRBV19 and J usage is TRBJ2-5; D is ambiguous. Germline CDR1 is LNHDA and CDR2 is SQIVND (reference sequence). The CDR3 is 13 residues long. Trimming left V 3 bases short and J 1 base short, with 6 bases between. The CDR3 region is CASSMMRQETQYF. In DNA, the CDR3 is TGTGCCAGTAGTATGATGCGCCAAGAGACCCAGTACTTC.

The CDR3 region is CASSPRREGLGEQYF. CDR3 DNA: TGTGCCAGCTCACCAAGGCGGGAGGGCCTGGGGGAGCAGTACTTC. The chain is built from TRBV18 and TRBJ2-7, with TRBD2 matching over 9 bases. J lost 7 bases, V lost 2 bases, and 9 bases had no gene match. Germline lookup yields CDR1 KGHSH and CDR2 LQKENI. The CDR3 length is 15 residues.

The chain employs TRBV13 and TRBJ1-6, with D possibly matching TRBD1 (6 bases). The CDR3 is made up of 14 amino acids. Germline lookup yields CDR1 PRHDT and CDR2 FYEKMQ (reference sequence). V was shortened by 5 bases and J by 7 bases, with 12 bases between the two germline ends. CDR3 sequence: CASSLRQANSPLHF. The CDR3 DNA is TGTGCCAGCAGCCTGAGACAGGCAAATTCACCCCTCCACTTT.

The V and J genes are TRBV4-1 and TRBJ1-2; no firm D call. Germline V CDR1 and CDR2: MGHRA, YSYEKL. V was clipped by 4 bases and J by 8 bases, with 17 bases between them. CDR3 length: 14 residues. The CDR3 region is CASSPEEGTEGYTF. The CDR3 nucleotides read TGCGCCAGCAGCCCCGAAGAGGGAACGGAAGGCTACACCTTC.

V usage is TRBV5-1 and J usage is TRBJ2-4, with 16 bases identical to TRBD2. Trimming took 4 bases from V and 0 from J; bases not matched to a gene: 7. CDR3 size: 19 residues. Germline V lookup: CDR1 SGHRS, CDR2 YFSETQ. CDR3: CASSPEGTSGGVAKNIQYF. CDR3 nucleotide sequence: TGCGCCAGCAGCCCGGAGGGGACTAGCGGGGGGGTAGCCAAAAACATTCAGTACTTC.

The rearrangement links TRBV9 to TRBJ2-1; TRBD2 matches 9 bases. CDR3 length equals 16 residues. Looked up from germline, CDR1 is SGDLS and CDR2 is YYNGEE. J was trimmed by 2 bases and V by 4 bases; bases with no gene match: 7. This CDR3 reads CASSPRLAAAYNEQFF. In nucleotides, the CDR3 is TGTGCCAGCAGCCCGAGACTAGCGGCGGCCTACAATGAGCAGTTCTTC.